Below, 20 T cell receptor beta chains from the same sample are listed, as sequenced in a study of immune characteristics of hereditary and idiopathic chronic pancreatitis. Some clones are missing from TCRdb's copy, which holds only in-frame ones; the method was immunoSEQ multiplex PCR. The table records roughly 9,000 clones, around 79% of them present only once. Chronic pancreatitis tissue was collected during total pancreatectomy with islet autotransplantation. Sequenced sample: pancreas tissue with idiopathic chronic pancreatitis. These receptors were taken from a human donor with chronic pancreatitis.

This clone has just one count. The genes are TRBV28 and TRBJ2-5, with TRBD2 matching 7 bases. CDR1 MDHEN and CDR2 SYDVKM come from the germline V gene. CDR3 length: 15 residues. Trimming at V came to 1 base and at J to 8 bases, leaving 10 bases not matched to a gene. CDR3 sequence reads: CASSLFPAGLGTQYF. CDR3 sequence (DNA): TGTGCCAGCAGTTTATTTCCAGCGGGGTTGGGCACCCAGTACTTC.

The chain employs TRBV18 and TRBJ1-1; no clear D. V lost 1 base and J lost 4, with 16 bases in between. Germline lookup yields CDR1 KGHSH and CDR2 LQKENI. The CDR3 covers 16 residues. The CDR3 reads CASSPLIESMGTEAFF. The CDR3 DNA is TGTGCCAGCTCACCACTTATCGAATCAATGGGCACTGAAGCTTTCTTT.

This chain joins TRBV6-5 and TRBJ1-5, with TRBD1 as a possible D gene (6 bases). The germline V gene encodes CDR1 MNHEY and CDR2 SVGAGI. The CDR3 loop spans 15 amino acids. V lost 6 bases and J 4 bases, leaving 16 bases between the germline ends. The CDR3 DNA follows: TGTGCCAGCAGCCTACAGGGATTGTCGAATCAGCCCCAGCATTTT. Encoded protein: CASSLQGLSNQPQHF.

This clone occurred a few times. The genes are TRBV19 and TRBJ1-5, with 8 bases identical to TRBD1. V lost 6 bases and J lost 3; bases outside the gene matches: 7. This CDR3 comprises 15 residues. Germline assignment: CDR1 LNHDA and CDR2 SQIVND (reference sequence). CDR3 bases: TGTGCCAGTAGGACCACAGGGGGGCCCAATCAGCCCCAGCATTTT. This sequence encodes CASRTTGGPNQPQHF.

The rearrangement links TRBV10-3 to TRBJ2-7; perhaps TRBD1 as D (6 bases). Trimming took off 0 bases at V and 5 bases at J, with 8 bases between the two ends. CDR3 length: 13 residues. Per germline, CDR1 ENHRY and CDR2 SYGVKD. DNA for the CDR3: TGTGCCATCAGTGAGTCCAGGGGCCACGAGCAGTACGTC. It codes for CAISESRGHEQYV.

The V gene is TRBV7-9, the J gene TRBJ1-2; 8 bases align to TRBD1. In germline, CDR1 is SEHNR, CDR2 FQNEAQ (reference sequence). V shed 8 bases and J 4 bases; nucleotides not matched to a gene: 3. CDR3 size: 12 residues. CDR3 DNA sequence: TGTGCCAGCCACCAGGGGGCCTATGGCTACACCTTC. Translation gives CASHQGAYGYTF.

The J gene is TRBJ2-7, the V gene TRBV21-1; the table's D call, TRBD2, has no DNA check behind it. TRBV21-1 is deemed a pseudogene. The CDR3 consists of 15 residues. The CDR3 nucleotides are TGTGCCAGCAGCAAAGAGCCTAGCGGGGGGGCCGAGCAGTACGTC. Protein: CASSKEPSGGAEQYV.

The chain uses TRBV7-2 and TRBJ1-6; tentative D call: TRBD1 (6 bases). Germline values: CDR1 SGHTA, CDR2 FQGNSA. The CDR3 length is 15 residues. V gave up 5 bases and J gave up 6 bases, with 14 bases separating them. The CDR3 coding sequence is TGTGCCAGCAGCCCGGTGGAACAGGGTAATTCACCCCTCCACTTT. Its protein is CASSPVEQGNSPLHF.

The CDR3: CASSLVSGTGSPYEQYV. The CDR3 region has the DNA TGTGCCAGCAGCTTAGTATCTGGAACAGGCAGCCCCTACGAGCAGTACGTC. The V call is TRBV7-2, the J call TRBJ2-7, with D perhaps matching TRBD1 (5 bases). This CDR3 contains 17 residues. The V gene lost 1 base and the J gene lost 2 bases, with 18 bases spanning the gap. Per germline, CDR1 SGHTA and CDR2 FQGNSA.

This sequence joins TRBV9 and TRBJ1-2; the D is unclear. Germline V gene lookup returns CDR1 SGDLS and CDR2 YYNGEE. This CDR3 spans 17 amino acids. V was shortened by 0 bases and J by 2 bases, with 17 bases between the two germline ends. CDR3 protein: CASSVGLDPRRNYGYTF. In nucleotides, the CDR3 is TGTGCCAGCAGCGTAGGTCTGGACCCGAGGAGAAACTATGGCTACACCTTC. Based on the CDR3 plus reference TRBV9 and TRBJ1-2, the full variable domain is DSGVTQTPKHLITATGQRVTLRCSPRSGDLSVYWYQQSLDQGLQFLIQYYNGEERAKGNILERFSAQQFPDLHSELNLSSLELGDSALYFCASSVGLDPRRNYGYTFGSGTRLTVV.

This chain joins TRBV5-6 and TRBJ1-1, with no clear D. Trimming left V 2 bases short and J 0 bases short, with 14 bases between. Germline loops: CDR1 SGHDT, CDR2 YYEEEE. This CDR3 has 16 amino acids. For the CDR3, the DNA is TGTGCCAGCAGCTTTAATCAGAGAACGATGAACACTGAAGCTTTCTTT. Protein: CASSFNQRTMNTEAFF.

The V call is TRBV5-4, the J call TRBJ2-5; D ambiguous. Germline V gene lookup returns CDR1 SGHNT and CDR2 YYREEE (reference sequence). V lost 0 bases and J lost 3, with 9 bases in between. The CDR3 is made up of 14 amino acids. Here the CDR3 DNA reads TGTGCCAGCAGCTTGGCCGGGTTGGAAGAGACCCAGTACTTC. Translated: CASSLAGLEETQYF.

V and J are TRBV3-1 (or the pseudogene TRBV3-2) and TRBJ1-2, with 11 bases matching TRBD1. The CDR3 has 16 amino acids. Germline values: CDR1 LGHDT, CDR2 YNNKEL (reference sequence). J lost 7 bases, V lost 1 base, and 8 bases had no gene match. Written as DNA, the CDR3 is TGTGCCAGCAGCCAAGCGGGACAGGGGGGCTCTGGTGGCTACACCTTC. Its protein product is CASSQAGQGGSGGYTF.

The gene calls are TRBV7-2 and TRBJ2-1; TRBD1 agrees at 8 bases. The CDR3 loop spans 15 amino acids. With V trimmed by 0 bases and J by 2 bases, 0 bases remained unmatched. Germline CDR1 and CDR2: SGHTA and FQGNSA. In nucleotides, the CDR3 is TGTGCCAGCAGCTTAGCACAGGGGGCCTACAATGAGCAGTTCTTC. Protein product: CASSLAQGAYNEQFF.

This sequence joins TRBV15 and TRBJ2-1; 9 bases fit TRBD1. This CDR3 contains 15 residues. The V segment lost 5 bases and the J segment 3 bases; nucleotides outside the gene matches: 5. CDR1 LNHNV and CDR2 YYDKDF come from the germline V gene (reference sequence). The chain's CDR3 is CATSQDRGFYNEQFF. CDR3 coding DNA: TGTGCCACCAGCCAAGACAGGGGGTTCTACAATGAGCAGTTCTTC.

The rearrangement links TRBV10-2 to TRBJ1-3; unclear D gene. This CDR3 has 16 amino acids. Trimming took off 2 bases at V and 1 base at J, with 12 bases between the two ends. Germline V gives CDR1 WSHSY, CDR2 SAAADI. The CDR3 region has the DNA TGCGCCAGCAGTGAGATCCTGAGAGGATCTGGAAACACCATATATTTT. Amino acid sequence: CASSEILRGSGNTIYF.

J is TRBJ1-2 and V is TRBV18; TRBD1 matches 10 bases. This CDR3 is built from 16 residues. Germline lookup yields CDR1 KGHSH and CDR2 LQKENI. With V trimmed by 3 bases and J by 2 bases, 6 bases remained unmatched. The CDR3 DNA is TGTGCCAGCTCACCCGGGACAGGGGAGGAAAACTATGGCTACACCTTC. As protein: CASSPGTGEENYGYTF. The full variable domain, with the rest looked up from reference TRBV18 and TRBJ1-2, is NAGVMQNPRHLVRRRGQEARLRCSPMKGHSHVYWYRQLPEEGLKFMVYLQKENIIDESGMPKERFSAEFPKEGPSILRIQQVVRGDSAAYFCASSPGTGEENYGYTFGSGTRLTVV.

This clone came up a few times. CDR3 loop: CASSLEGVTGSKTQYF. The CDR3 DNA reads TGTGCCAGCAGCTTGGAAGGGGTTACAGGTTCAAAGACCCAGTACTTC. The chain recombines TRBV5-5 with TRBJ2-5, with a tentative D call TRBD1 (5 bases). The germline V gene has CDR1 SGHKS and CDR2 YYEKEE (reference sequence). Trimming removed 0 bases from V and 6 bases from J, with 18 bases in between. CDR3 length equals 16 residues.

V and J are TRBV21-1 and TRBJ2-5. TRBV21-1 is flagged as a pseudogene. CDR3 length: 17 amino acids. The CDR3 DNA sequence: TGTGCCAGCTTTCCTTGGGAAAGATCCGAACCTCAAGAGACCCAGTACTTC. It translates to CASFPWERSEPQETQYF.

The chain recombines TRBV5-4 with TRBJ2-2; possible D gene TRBD2, 7 bases. CDR1 is SGHNT and CDR2 is YYREEE in the germline V gene (reference sequence). The CDR3 is made up of 15 amino acids. CDR3 in DNA: TGTGCGTGGACAGCGGGACGCATGAACACCGGGGAGCTGTTTTTT. Translated: CAWTAGRMNTGELFF.